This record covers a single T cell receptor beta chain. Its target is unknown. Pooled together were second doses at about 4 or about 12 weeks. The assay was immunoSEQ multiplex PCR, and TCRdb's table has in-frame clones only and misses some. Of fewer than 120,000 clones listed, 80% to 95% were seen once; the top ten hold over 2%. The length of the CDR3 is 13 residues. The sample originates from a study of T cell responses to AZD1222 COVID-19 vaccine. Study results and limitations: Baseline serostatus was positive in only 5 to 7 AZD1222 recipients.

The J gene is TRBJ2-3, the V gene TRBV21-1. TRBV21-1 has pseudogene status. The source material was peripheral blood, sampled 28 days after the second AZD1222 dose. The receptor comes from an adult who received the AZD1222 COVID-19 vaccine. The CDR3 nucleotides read TGTGCCAGCAGCGAGAAGAAAGGCAGCCCCGGGTATTTT. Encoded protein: CASSEKKGSPGYF.